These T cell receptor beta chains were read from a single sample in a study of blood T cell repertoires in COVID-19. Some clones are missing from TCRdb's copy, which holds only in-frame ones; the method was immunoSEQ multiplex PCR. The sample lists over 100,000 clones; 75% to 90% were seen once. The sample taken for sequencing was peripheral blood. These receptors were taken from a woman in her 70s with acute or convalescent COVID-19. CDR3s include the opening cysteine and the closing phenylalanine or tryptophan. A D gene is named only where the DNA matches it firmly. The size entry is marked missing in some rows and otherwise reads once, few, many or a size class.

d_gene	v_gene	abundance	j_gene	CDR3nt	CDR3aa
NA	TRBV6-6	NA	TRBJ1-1	TGTGCCAGCACCCTTACAGGGAACACTGAAGCTTTCTTT	CASTLTGNTEAFF
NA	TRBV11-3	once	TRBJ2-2	TGTGCCAGCAGCTTAGAACAGAACACCGGGGAGCTGTTTTTT	CASSLEQNTGELFF
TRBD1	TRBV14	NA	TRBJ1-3	TGTGCCAGCAGCGACAGGGGTTTTCCTGGAAACACCATATATTTT	CASSDRGFPGNTIYF
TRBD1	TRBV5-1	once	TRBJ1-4	TGCGCCAGCAGCTTGAACCCCGGGACAGGAGTCGGGCATAATGAAAAACTGTTTTTT	CASSLNPGTGVGHNEKLFF
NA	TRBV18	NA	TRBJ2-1	TGTGCCAGCTCACGGTCGCTAGACAATGAGCAGTTCTTC	CASSRSLDNEQFF
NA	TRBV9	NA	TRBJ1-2	TGTGCCAGCAGCTCGCACACGGGCTACACCTTC	CASSSHTGYTF
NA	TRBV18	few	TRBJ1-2	TGTGCCAGCTCACCACTAGACAGGTTGGGTGATGGCTACACCTTC	CASSPLDRLGDGYTF
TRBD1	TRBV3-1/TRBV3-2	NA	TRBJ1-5	TGTGCCAGCAGCCAATCGACAGGGCACAATCAGCCCCAGCATTTT	CASSQSTGHNQPQHF
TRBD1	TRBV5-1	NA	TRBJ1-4	TGCGCCAGCAGCTTTCGGACAGGGATAGAAAAACTGTTTTTT	CASSFRTGIEKLFF
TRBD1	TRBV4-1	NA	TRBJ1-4	TGCGCCAGCAGCCCTCAGGGGGCTGGGACCCCCAATGAAAAACTGTTTTTT	CASSPQGAGTPNEKLFF
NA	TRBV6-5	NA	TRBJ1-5	TGTGCCAGCAGTTCTAGCGGGGGGAACAATCAGCCCCAGCATTTT	CASSSSGGNNQPQHF
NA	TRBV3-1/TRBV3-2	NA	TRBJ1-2	TGTGCCAGCAGCCAAAACTTCCAACAGGGTAGGGGTGGCTACACCTTC	CASSQNFQQGRGGYTF
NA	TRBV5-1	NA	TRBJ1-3	TGCGCCAGCAGCCCTGGCGGTGGTGGAAACACCATATATTTT	CASSPGGGGNTIYF
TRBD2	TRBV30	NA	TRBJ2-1	TGTGCCTGGAGGCGGGAGCAAGCCTACAATGAGCAGTTCTTC	CAWRREQAYNEQFF
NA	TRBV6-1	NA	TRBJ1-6	TGTGCCAGCAGTGATCCCGGGCGGGACCGACCCCTCCACTTT	CASSDPGRDRPLHF
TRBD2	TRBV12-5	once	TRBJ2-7	TGTGCTAGTGGTTTGGGACTAGCGGGACCCTCCTACGAGCAGTACTTC	CASGLGLAGPSYEQYF
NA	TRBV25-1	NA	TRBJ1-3	TGTGCCAGCAGTCCCCCCGGTCTTGACACCATATATTTT	CASSPPGLDTIYF
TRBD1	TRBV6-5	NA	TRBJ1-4	TGTGCCAGCGGCTCCGGGACAGCCTATAATGAAAAACTGTTTTTT	CASGSGTAYNEKLFF
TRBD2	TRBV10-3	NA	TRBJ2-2	TGTGCCATCAGTTCGGGACTAGCGGGGGGGAGCACCGGGGAGCTGTTTTTT	CAISSGLAGGSTGELFF
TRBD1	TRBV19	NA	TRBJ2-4	TGTGCCAGTAGGGCCCGCCCCGGGACAGTTTCTCACTTAGCCAAAAACATTCAGTACTTC	CASRARPGTVSHLAKNIQYF
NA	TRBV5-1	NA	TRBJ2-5	TGCGCCAGCAACAACGGGATTGTCTCGGAGACCCAGTACTTC	CASNNGIVSETQYF
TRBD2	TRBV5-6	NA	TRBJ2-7	TGTGCCAGCAGCTTCCTTGGGAGGGTCTCCTACGAGCAGTACTTC	CASSFLGRVSYEQYF
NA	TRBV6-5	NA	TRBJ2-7	TGTGCCAGCCGACCGCTGACAGCAAGACCCTACGAGCAGTACTTC	CASRPLTARPYEQYF
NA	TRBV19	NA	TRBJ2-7	TGTGCCAGTCCGAAGCGCGGGGTCGGGGAGCAGTACTTC	CASPKRGVGEQYF
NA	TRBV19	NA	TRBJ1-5	TGTGCCAGTAGTTTTCTACAGGGAGATCAGCCCCAGCATTTT	CASSFLQGDQPQHF
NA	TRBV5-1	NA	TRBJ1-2	TGCGCCAGCAGCCCCCAGGTACAAGCTAACTATGGCTACACCTTC	CASSPQVQANYGYTF
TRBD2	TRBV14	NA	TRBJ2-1	TGTGCCAGCAGCCAAGATCCTAGCGGGAGCGCCTCCTTGGGAAATGAGCAGTTCTTC	CASSQDPSGSASLGNEQFF
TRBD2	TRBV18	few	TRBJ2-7	TGTGCCAGCTCACGGGGGGTAGCGGGCTTCTCCTACGAGCAGTACTTC	CASSRGVAGFSYEQYF
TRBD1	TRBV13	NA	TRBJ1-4	TGTGCCAGCAGCGGGACAGGAGAAAAACTGTTTTTT	CASSGTGEKLFF
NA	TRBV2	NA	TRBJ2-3	TGTGCCAGCAAGGTGGCCAGGGACACAGATACGCAGTATTTT	CASKVARDTDTQYF
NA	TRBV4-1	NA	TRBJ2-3	TGCGCCAGCAGCCAAGATCGAGCGGTCACAGATACGCAGTATTTT	CASSQDRAVTDTQYF
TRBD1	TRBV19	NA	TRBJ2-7	TGTGCCAGTAGGCCGGGACAGGGGTACTCCTACGAGCAGTACTTC	CASRPGQGYSYEQYF
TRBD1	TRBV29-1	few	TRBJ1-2	TGCAGCGTTGAACACTGGGGACAGGGGTATGGCTACACCTTC	CSVEHWGQGYGYTF
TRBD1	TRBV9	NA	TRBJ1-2	TGTGCCAGCAGCGTAGAACTGGGGACAGGGGGCTACTATGGCTACACCTTC	CASSVELGTGGYYGYTF
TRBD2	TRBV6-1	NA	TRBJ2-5	TGTGCCAGCAGTGAAGAAGGGACTAGAGGGGAGACCCAGTACTTC	CASSEEGTRGETQYF
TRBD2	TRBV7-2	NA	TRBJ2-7	TGTGCCAGCAGCCTGGGACTAGCGGGATACGAGCAGTACTTC	CASSLGLAGYEQYF
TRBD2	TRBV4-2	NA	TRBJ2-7	TGTGCCAGCAGCCAAGTTGGCCTAGCGGCCTCCTACGAGCAGTACTTC	CASSQVGLAASYEQYF
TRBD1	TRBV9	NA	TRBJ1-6	TGTGCCAGCAGCGAGACAGGGGATTCACCCCTCCACTTT	CASSETGDSPLHF
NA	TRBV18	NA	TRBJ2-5	TGTGCCAGCTCACAAACCGGGAGTTCGCAGGAGACCCAGTACTTC	CASSQTGSSQETQYF
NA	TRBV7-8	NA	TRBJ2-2	TGTGCCAGCAGCCAAAGGACTGACTCCACCGGGGAGCTGTTTTTT	CASSQRTDSTGELFF
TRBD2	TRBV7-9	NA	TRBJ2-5	TGTGCCAGCAGCCCCCTAGCGGGGGGTGGGGAGACCCAGTACTTC	CASSPLAGGGETQYF
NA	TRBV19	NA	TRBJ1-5	TGTGCCAGTAGTATAGGCGCAGGGGATCAGCCCCAGCATTTT	CASSIGAGDQPQHF
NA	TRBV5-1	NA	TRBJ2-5	TGCGCCAGCAGCTTGGAGGTAGGGGCGGCCCAGTACTTC	CASSLEVGAAQYF
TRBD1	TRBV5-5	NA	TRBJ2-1	TGTGCCAGCGAACCGAAACAGGGGAGCGCCTACAATGAGCAGTTCTTC	CASEPKQGSAYNEQFF
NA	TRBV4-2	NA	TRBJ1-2	TGTGCCAGCAGCCAAGATGGAGGCACCGAAGAGGGCTACACCTTC	CASSQDGGTEEGYTF
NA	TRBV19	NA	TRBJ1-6	TGTGCCAGTACCCCCCAGATAGGGGCACGGAATTCACCCCTCCACTTT	CASTPQIGARNSPLHF
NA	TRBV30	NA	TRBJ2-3	TGTGCCTGGAGTGTACACGATACGCAGTATTTT	CAWSVHDTQYF
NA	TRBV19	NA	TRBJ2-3	TGTGCCAGTAGTATTGCCGGGGTCACAGATACGCAGTATTTT	CASSIAGVTDTQYF
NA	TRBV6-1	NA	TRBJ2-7	TGTGCCAGCAGTGAAGGCCACTCCCGAACCGAGCAGTACTTC	CASSEGHSRTEQYF
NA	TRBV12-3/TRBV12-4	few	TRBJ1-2	TGTGCCAGCAGTTTCACTAACTATGGCTACACCTTC	CASSFTNYGYTF
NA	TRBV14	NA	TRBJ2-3	TGTGCCAGCAGCCAAGATAGGGACTTCCTTAGCACAGATACGCAGTATTTT	CASSQDRDFLSTDTQYF
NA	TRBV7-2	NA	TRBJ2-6	TGTGCCAGCAGCTTAAGGACCCCAGGGGCTGGGGCCAACGTCCTGACTTTC	CASSLRTPGAGANVLTF
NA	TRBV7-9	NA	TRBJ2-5	TGTGCCAGCAGCTTAGCGGGGAGCGGGGAGACCCAGTACTTC	CASSLAGSGETQYF
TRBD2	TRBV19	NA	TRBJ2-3	TGTGCCAGTAGCGATGGGATACTAGCGGGGGGTTCAGATACGCAGTATTTT	CASSDGILAGGSDTQYF